This TCR beta chain was sequenced during a study of shared clonotypes between healthy human individuals. V lost 0 bases to trimming and J lost 6 bases, with 12 bases between them. Germline V gene data show CDR1 as MGHRA and CDR2 as YSYEKL. CDR3 length equals 15 residues. TCRdb's table, derived via immunoSEQ multiplex PCR, lists solely in-frame clones and lacks some. The sample consists of more than 150,000 clones, approximately 92% of them appearing once. The rearrangement uses TRBV4-1 and TRBJ2-1; no clear D gene. The sequence derives from a young woman in good health. The material sequenced was naive CD4+ T cells sorted from blood. Described subset: CD45RA+ positively selected. In nucleotides, the CDR3 is TGCGCCAGCAGCCAAGACCCGCCGCAGCTCAATGAGCAGTTCTTC. Translating gives CASSQDPPQLNEQFF.